Below, 15 T cell receptor beta chains from the same sample are listed, as sequenced in a study of neoadjuvant nivolumab and ipilimumab in lung cancer. Sequenced by immunoSEQ multiplex PCR; TCRdb stores in-frame clones only, minus some. This sample carries some 25,000 clones, about 70% of them seen once, and the ten largest clones take around a sixth. The sample here was tumor tissue, taken after neoadjuvant nivolumab, alone or with ipilimumab, at or shortly before surgery. The receptors were sampled from an adult with non-small cell lung cancer.

The V call is TRBV4-1, the J call TRBJ2-1; D perhaps matches TRBD1 (6 bases). This CDR3 spans 14 amino acids. V dropped 4 bases and J dropped 2 bases, with 9 bases sitting between them. Germline V lookup: CDR1 MGHRA, CDR2 YSYEKL. Written as DNA, the CDR3 is TGCGCCAGCAGCCTGGACAGCACCTACAATGAGCAGTTCTTC. Amino acid sequence: CASSLDSTYNEQFF.

This clone occurred once. The gene calls are TRBV30 and TRBJ2-1; 10 bases map to TRBD2. The CDR3 extends over 16 amino acids. The germline V gene has CDR1 GTSNPN and CDR2 SVGIG (reference sequence). With 3 bases clipped from V and 6 bases from J, the junction kept 11 bases outside the gene matches. Here the CDR3 DNA reads TGTGCCTGGAGCCGCCCACTAGCGGGGACCTTCAATGAGCAGTTCTTC. Its protein product is CAWSRPLAGTFNEQFF.

The chain uses TRBV15 and TRBJ2-7; 8 positions match TRBD2. With V trimmed by 0 bases and J by 2 bases, 3 bases remained unmatched. Germline V CDR1 and CDR2: LNHNV, YYDKDF (reference sequence). The CDR3 length is 15 residues. CDR3 sequence (DNA): TGTGCCACCAGCAGAGATCGGGAGGGTACCTACGAGCAGTACTTC. It encodes CATSRDREGTYEQYF.

The chain is built from TRBV20-1 and TRBJ1-1; a possible D gene is TRBD1 (5 bases). Germline V gene lookup returns CDR1 DFQATT and CDR2 SNEGSKA (reference sequence). Trimming took 6 bases from V and 8 from J, leaving 13 bases between them. The CDR3 loop spans 11 amino acids. In DNA form, the CDR3 reads TGCAGTGCGGCAGGGTATCCGGAAGCTTTCTTT. Translated: CSAAGYPEAFF.

The rearrangement joins TRBV18 to TRBJ1-1; D is unresolved. Germline V CDR1 and CDR2: KGHSH, LQKENI. The V end lost 0 bases, the J end lost 1 base, and 9 bases lay between the germline ends. CDR3 size: 15 residues. The CDR3 spells CASSPPARSNTEAFF. CDR3 bases: TGTGCCAGCTCACCACCCGCTAGGTCGAACACTGAAGCTTTCTTT.

Only one count was recorded for this clone. In DNA form, the CDR3 reads TGTGCCAGCAGCGTAGGTGGCAGGGGCGAAACTGAAGCTTTCTTT. It yields the protein CASSVGGRGETEAFF. The chain uses TRBV9 and TRBJ1-1; possibly TRBD1 for D (6 bases). V was cut by 0 bases and J by 5 bases, with 14 bases left in between. Germline loops: CDR1 SGDLS, CDR2 YYNGEE. The CDR3 consists of 15 residues.

The genes are TRBV5-1 and TRBJ2-7, with a tentative D call TRBD2 (7 bases). The CDR3 runs 13 residues. The germline V gene encodes CDR1 SGHRS and CDR2 YFSETQ. Trimming removed 0 bases at V and 6 bases at J, with 10 bases between. CDR3 sequence (DNA): TGCGCCAGCAGCTTGGCGGGGGGCAGCGAGCAGTACTTC. This sequence encodes CASSLAGGSEQYF.

J is TRBJ1-2 and V is TRBV27; weak D call: TRBD1 (6 bases). Between the trimmed V and J ends, which lost 3 bases and 8 bases, there was a span of 13 bases. Germline CDR1 MNHEY, CDR2 SMNVEV (reference sequence). The CDR3 consists of 13 residues. The CDR3 is CASSLRGRFGYTF. CDR3 coding DNA: TGTGCCAGCAGTTTGCGGGGGCGGTTCGGCTACACCTTC.

J is TRBJ2-7 and V is TRBV2; 13 bases line up with TRBD2. The CDR3 has 15 residues. Trimming at V came to 6 bases and at J to 3 bases, leaving 5 bases not matched to a gene. CDR1 SNHLY and CDR2 FYNNEI come from the germline V gene. CDR3 coding DNA: TGTGCCAGCAGGGTGACTAGCGGGGGGAACTACGAGCAGTACTTC. Translated, it gives CASRVTSGGNYEQYF.

The chain couples TRBV7-9 to TRBJ2-2; TRBD1 agrees at 9 bases. Trimming removed 5 bases from V and 2 bases from J; junction bases left unmatched: 3. The germline V gene has CDR1 SEHNR and CDR2 FQNEAQ (reference sequence). The CDR3 extends over 15 amino acids. CDR3 region: CASSTTGGNTGELFF. CDR3 DNA: TGTGCCAGCAGCACTACAGGGGGCAACACCGGGGAGCTGTTTTTT.

The CDR3 reads CASSIASTGRYYGYTF. CDR3 DNA: TGTGCCAGTAGTATAGCGTCGACAGGGAGATACTATGGCTACACCTTC. The chain combines TRBV19 with TRBJ1-2; 7 bases are shared with TRBD1. Germline values: CDR1 LNHDA, CDR2 SQIVND (reference sequence). This CDR3 region has 16 residues. Unmatched junction bases numbered 8, after V lost 1 base and J lost 3 bases.

This clone has a single count. This chain uses TRBV5-4 with TRBJ1-1; D is possibly TRBD1 (5 bases). This CDR3 contains 14 residues. Germline CDR1 SGHNT, CDR2 YYREEE (reference sequence). V dropped 3 bases and J dropped 3 bases, with 12 bases sitting between them. The CDR3 spells CASSWVGGHTEAFF. The CDR3 DNA reads TGTGCCAGCAGCTGGGTTGGGGGTCACACTGAAGCTTTCTTT.

This chain links TRBV7-2 with TRBJ2-3; possible D gene TRBD1, 5 bases. Germline assignment: CDR1 SGHTA and CDR2 FQGNSA. Trimming removed 1 base at V and 1 base at J, with 6 bases between. This CDR3 contains 14 residues. This CDR3 is CASSLVGGTDTQYF. The DNA for the CDR3 is TGTGCCAGCAGCTTAGTAGGGGGCACAGATACGCAGTATTTT.

The chain couples TRBV5-5 to TRBJ2-7; D is unresolved. The CDR3 runs 14 residues. V was clipped by 5 bases and J by 2 bases, with 14 bases between them. Germline V lookup: CDR1 SGHKS, CDR2 YYEKEE (reference sequence). Here the CDR3 reads CASSSVSFTYEQYF. CDR3 sequence (DNA): TGTGCCAGCAGTTCCGTTTCCTTCACCTACGAGCAGTACTTC.

This chain uses TRBV5-6 with TRBJ2-5; 9 nucleotides align to TRBD1. CDR1 and CDR2 (germline): SGHDT, YYEEEE. The CDR3 has 13 amino acids. With V trimmed by 0 bases and J by 13 bases, 7 bases remained unmatched. The CDR3 loop is CASSLEDRDRVYF. The CDR3 DNA sequence: TGTGCCAGCAGCTTGGAGGACCGGGACAGGGTGTACTTC.